This T cell receptor beta chain was found in a study of regulatory T cells in long-lasting Graves disease. With iRepertoire HTBI primers and Arm-PCR of CDR3 regions, TCR beta libraries were built. From the multiplex PCR reads, TCRdb called clonotypes with MiXCR, one entry per CDR3 protein. This table has about 540,000 distinct CDR3 sequences, roughly 12% appearing once. Points from the study as a whole: Persistent patients had more shared public clonotypes (around 3,000) than new patients (about 970). Persistent disease samples used TRBV28, TRBJ1-2 and TRBJ2-5 preferentially.

Germline V gene data show CDR1 as SGHTA and CDR2 as FQGNSA. The CDR3 extends over 13 amino acids. Sample time point: newly diagnosed GD, antithyroid drugs for less than 3 months. With RNA extracted from PBMCs as input, the TCR library was made. Patients came through an endocrinology department, and that department was in Xi'an, China. With regard to this clonotype: Antigen: not known. A much larger clone sits a single nucleotide away, making a read error possible.

This sample also belongs to another study, concerning T cells in Graves' hyperthyroidism and ophthalmopathy.

The sequence derives from a man aged 25 to 40 with Graves disease. The V gene is TRBV7-2, the J gene TRBJ2-1; D call uncertain. With the DNA end fitting TRBJ2-4 better, the J assignment may be wrong. Source: peripheral blood mononuclear cells (PBMCs), taken at new diagnosis, from a patient treated with antithyroid drugs. The CDR3 sequence: CASSSNARNIQYF. DNA of the CDR3: TGTGCCAGCAGCTCCAACGCAAGAAACATTCAGTACTTC.